This T cell receptor (beta chain) was documented in a study of shared clonotypes between healthy human individuals. The ends lost 3 bases at V and 8 bases at J; junction bases unmatched: 5. The length of the CDR3 is 13 residues. Germline CDR1 is GTSNPN and CDR2 is SVGIG (reference sequence). This clone showed up just a few times. Other DNA sequences within the sample encode an identical CDR3. The authors' processing: With immunoSEQ giving junction-only sequences and no quality scores, filtering differed. The table came from immunoSEQ multiplex PCR; TCRdb's copy has only in-frame clones and leaves some out. The DNA gave D and trimming, while V, J and clone size come from that table. The top ten hold 0.13% to 0.15% of the sample, which has roughly 2.5 million clones, 85% to 95% seen once.

The TCR comes from a man aged 18 to 35 in good health. Sequencing was performed on naive CD4+ T cells sorted from blood. Regarding subset: CD45RA+ positively selected. The chain has TRBV30 and TRBJ2-2; TRBD1 matches at 8 bases. CDR3 residues: CAWSGQGPGELFF. CDR3 in DNA: TGTGCCTGGAGCGGACAGGGACCGGGGGAGCTGTTTTTT.